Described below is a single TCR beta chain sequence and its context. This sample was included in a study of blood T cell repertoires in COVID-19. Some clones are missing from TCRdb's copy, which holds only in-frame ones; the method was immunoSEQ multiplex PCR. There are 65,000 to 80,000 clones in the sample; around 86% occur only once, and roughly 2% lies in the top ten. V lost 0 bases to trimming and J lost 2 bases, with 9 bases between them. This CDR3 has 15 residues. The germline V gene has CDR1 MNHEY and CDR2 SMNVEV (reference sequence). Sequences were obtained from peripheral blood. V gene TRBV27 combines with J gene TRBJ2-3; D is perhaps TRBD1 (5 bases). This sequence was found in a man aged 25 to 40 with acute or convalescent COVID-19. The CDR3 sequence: CASSLSRQFTDTQYF. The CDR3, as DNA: TGTGCCAGCAGTTTATCCCGACAGTTCACAGATACGCAGTATTTT.